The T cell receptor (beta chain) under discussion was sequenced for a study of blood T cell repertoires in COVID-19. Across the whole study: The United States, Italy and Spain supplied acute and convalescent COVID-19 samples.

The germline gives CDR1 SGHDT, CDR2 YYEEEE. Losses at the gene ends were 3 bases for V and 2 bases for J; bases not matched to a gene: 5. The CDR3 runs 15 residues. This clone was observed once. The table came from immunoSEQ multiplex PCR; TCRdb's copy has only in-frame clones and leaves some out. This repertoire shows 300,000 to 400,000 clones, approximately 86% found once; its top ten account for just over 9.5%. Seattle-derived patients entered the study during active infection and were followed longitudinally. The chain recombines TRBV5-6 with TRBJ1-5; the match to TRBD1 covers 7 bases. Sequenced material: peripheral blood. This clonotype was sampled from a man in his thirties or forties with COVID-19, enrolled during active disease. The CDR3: CASSWAGTGNQPQHF. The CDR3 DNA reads TGTGCCAGCAGCTGGGCGGGGACAGGCAATCAGCCCCAGCATTTT.